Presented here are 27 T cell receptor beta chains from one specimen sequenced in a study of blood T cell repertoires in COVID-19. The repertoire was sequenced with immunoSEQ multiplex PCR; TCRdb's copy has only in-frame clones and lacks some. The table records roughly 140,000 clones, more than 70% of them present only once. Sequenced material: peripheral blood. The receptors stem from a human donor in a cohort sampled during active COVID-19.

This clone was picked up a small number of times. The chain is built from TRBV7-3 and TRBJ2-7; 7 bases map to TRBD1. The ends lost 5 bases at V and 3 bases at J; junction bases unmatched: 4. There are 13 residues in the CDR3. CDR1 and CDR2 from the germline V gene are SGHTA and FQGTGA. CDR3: CASSRQGGYEQYF. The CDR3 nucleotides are TGTGCCAGCAGCCGACAGGGCGGCTACGAGCAGTACTTC.

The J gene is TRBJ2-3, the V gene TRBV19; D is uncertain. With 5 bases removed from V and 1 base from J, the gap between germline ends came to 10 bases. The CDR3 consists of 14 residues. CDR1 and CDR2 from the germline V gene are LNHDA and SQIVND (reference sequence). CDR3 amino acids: CASSAQRRTDTQYF. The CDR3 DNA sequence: TGTGCCAGTAGTGCGCAGCGCCGCACAGATACGCAGTATTTT. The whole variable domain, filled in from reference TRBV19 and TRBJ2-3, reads DGGITQSPKYLFRKEGQNVTLSCEQNLNHDAMYWYRQDPGQGLRLIYYSQIVNDFQKGDIAEGYSVSREKKESFPLTVTSAQKNPTAFYLCASSAQRRTDTQYFGPGTRLTVL.

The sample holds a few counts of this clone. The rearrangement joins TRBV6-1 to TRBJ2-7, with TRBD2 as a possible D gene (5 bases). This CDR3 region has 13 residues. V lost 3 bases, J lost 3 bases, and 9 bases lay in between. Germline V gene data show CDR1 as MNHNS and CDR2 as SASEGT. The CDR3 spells CASSETTDYEQYF. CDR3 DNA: TGTGCCAGCAGTGAGACTACAGACTACGAGCAGTACTTC.

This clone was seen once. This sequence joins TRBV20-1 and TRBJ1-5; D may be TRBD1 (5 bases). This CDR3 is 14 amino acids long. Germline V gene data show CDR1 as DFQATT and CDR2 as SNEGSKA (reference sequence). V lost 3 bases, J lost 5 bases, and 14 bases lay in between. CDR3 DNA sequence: TGCAGTGCTAGTAGGGGCGGAAGGGATCAGCCCCAGCATTTT. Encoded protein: CSASRGGRDQPQHF.

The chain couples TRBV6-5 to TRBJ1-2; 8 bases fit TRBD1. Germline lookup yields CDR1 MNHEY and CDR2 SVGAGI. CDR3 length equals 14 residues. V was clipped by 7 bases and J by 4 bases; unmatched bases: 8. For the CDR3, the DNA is TGTGCCAGCACCCAGGGGGCGCTTTCCTATGGCTACACCTTC. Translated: CASTQGALSYGYTF.

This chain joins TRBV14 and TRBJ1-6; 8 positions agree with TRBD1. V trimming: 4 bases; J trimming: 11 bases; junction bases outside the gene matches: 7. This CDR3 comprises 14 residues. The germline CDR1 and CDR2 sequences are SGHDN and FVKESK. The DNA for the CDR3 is TGTGCCAGCAGCCCATTCCCGGACAGGGCACCCCTCCACTTT. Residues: CASSPFPDRAPLHF.

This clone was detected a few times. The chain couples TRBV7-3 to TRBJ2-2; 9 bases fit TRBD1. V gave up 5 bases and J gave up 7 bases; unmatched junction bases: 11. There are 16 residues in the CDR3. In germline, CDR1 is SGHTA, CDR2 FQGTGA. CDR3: CASSQSGQGSSGELFF. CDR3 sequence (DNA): TGTGCCAGCAGCCAATCGGGACAGGGTAGTAGCGGGGAGCTGTTTTTT.

The CDR3 DNA follows: TGTGCCAGCAGACTCGGGGGGCTAGTCAGAGAGACCCAGTACTTC. Translated, it gives CASRLGGLVRETQYF. This chain connects TRBV7-2 to TRBJ2-5; D perhaps matches TRBD2 (7 bases). CDR1 and CDR2 (germline): SGHTA, FQGNSA. Trimming cost V 6 bases and J 4 bases, with 18 bases left between them. This CDR3 comprises 15 residues. The full variable domain, with the rest looked up from reference TRBV7-2 and TRBJ2-5, is GAGVSQSPSNKVTEKGKDVELRCDPISGHTALYWYRQSLGQGLEFLIYFQGNSAPDKSGLPSDRFSAERTGGSVSTLTIQRTQQEDSAVYLCASRLGGLVRETQYFGPGTRLLVL.

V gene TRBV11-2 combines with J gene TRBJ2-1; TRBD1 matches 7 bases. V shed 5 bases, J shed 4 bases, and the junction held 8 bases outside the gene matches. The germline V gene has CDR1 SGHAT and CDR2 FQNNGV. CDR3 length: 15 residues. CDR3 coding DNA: TGTGCCAGCAGCGCGGACAGGCAAAGTTACAATGAGCAGTTCTTC. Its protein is CASSADRQSYNEQFF.

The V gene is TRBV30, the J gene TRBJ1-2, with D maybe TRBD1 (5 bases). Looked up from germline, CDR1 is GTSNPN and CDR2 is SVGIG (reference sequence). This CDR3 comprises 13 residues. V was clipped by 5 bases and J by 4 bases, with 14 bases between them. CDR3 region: CAWAPTGLYGYTF. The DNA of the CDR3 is TGTGCCTGGGCCCCCACAGGTCTCTATGGCTACACCTTC.

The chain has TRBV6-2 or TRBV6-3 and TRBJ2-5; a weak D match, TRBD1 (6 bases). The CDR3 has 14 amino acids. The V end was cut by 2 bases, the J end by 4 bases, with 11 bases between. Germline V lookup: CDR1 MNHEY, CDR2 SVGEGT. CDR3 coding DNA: TGTGCCAGCAGTTACCCCCAGACAGGAGAGACCCAGTACTTC. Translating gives CASSYPQTGETQYF.

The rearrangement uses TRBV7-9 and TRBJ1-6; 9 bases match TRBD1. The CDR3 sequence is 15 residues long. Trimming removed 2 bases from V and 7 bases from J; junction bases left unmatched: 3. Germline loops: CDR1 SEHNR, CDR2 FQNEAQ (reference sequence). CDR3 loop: CASSLTTGGNSPLHF. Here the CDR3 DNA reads TGTGCCAGCAGCTTAACGACAGGGGGGAATTCACCCCTCCACTTT. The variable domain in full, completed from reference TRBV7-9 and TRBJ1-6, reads DTGVSQNPRHKITKRGQNVTFRCDPISEHNRLYWYRQTLGQGPEFLTYFQNEAQLEKSRLLSDRFSAERPKGSFSTLEIQRTEQGDSAMYLCASSLTTGGNSPLHFGNGTRLTVT.

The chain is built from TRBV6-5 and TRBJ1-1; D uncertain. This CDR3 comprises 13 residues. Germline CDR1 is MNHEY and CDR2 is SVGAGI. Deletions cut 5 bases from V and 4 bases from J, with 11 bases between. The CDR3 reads CASSLPGSTEAFF. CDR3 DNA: TGTGCCAGCAGTCTACCGGGGAGCACTGAAGCTTTCTTT.

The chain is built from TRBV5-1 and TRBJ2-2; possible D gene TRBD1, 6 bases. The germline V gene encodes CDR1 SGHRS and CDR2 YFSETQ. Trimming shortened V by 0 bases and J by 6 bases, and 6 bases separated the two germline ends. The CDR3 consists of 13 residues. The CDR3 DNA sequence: TGCGCCAGCAGCTTGGACAGGGCCGGGGAGCTGTTTTTT. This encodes CASSLDRAGELFF.

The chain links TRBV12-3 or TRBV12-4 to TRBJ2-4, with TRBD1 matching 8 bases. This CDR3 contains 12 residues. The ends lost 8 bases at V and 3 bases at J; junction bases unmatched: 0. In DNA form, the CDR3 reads TGTGCCAGCGGACAGGGCAAAAACATTCAGTACTTC. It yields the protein CASGQGKNIQYF.

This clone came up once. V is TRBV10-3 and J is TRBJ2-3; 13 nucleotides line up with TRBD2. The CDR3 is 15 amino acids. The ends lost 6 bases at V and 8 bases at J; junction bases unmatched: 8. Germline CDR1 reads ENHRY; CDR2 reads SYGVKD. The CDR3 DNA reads TGTGCCATCAGCACTAGCGGGGGGGCCTCGCGTACGCAGTATTTT. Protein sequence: CAISTSGGASRTQYF.

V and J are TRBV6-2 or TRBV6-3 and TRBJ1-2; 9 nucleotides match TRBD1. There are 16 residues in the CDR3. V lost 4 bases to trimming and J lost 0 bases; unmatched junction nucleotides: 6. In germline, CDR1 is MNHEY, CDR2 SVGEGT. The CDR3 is CASSWDREPANYGYTF. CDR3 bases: TGTGCCAGCAGTTGGGACAGGGAACCTGCTAACTATGGCTACACCTTC.

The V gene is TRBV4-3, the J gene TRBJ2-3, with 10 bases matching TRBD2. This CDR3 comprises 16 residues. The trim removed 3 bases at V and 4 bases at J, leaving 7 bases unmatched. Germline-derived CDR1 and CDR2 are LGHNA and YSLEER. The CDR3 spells CASSQGLAGAADTQYF. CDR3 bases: TGCGCCAGCAGCCAGGGGCTAGCGGGGGCCGCAGATACGCAGTATTTT.

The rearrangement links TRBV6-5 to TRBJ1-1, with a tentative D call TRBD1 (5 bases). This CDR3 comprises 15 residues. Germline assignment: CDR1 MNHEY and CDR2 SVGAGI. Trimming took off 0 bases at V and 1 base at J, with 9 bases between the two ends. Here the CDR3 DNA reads TGTGCCAGCAGTTACTCATTGGGGGGGAACACTGAAGCTTTCTTT. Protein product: CASSYSLGGNTEAFF.

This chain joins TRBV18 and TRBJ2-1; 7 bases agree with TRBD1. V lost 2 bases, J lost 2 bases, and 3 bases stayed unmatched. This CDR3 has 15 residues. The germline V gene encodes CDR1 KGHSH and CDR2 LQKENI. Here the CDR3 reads CASSPLTGTYNEQFF. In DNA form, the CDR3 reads TGTGCCAGCTCACCATTGACAGGGACCTACAATGAGCAGTTCTTC.

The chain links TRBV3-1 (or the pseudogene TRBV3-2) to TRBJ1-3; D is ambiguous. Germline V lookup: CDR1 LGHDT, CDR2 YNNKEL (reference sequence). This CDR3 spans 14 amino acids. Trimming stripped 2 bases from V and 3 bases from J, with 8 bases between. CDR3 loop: CASSQRYSGNTIYF. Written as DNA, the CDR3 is TGTGCCAGCAGCCAACGTTATAGTGGAAACACCATATATTTT.

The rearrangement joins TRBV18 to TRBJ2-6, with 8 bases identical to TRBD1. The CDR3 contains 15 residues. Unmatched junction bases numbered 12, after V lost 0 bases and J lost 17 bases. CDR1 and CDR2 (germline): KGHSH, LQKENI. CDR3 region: CASSPPRSGTGYLTF. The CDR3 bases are TGTGCCAGCTCACCACCGAGGTCCGGGACAGGTTATTTGACTTTC. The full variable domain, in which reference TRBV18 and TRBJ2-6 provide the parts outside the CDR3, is NAGVMQNPRHLVRRRGQEARLRCSPMKGHSHVYWYRQLPEEGLKFMVYLQKENIIDESGMPKERFSAEFPKEGPSILRIQQVVRGDSAAYFCASSPPRSGTGYLTFGAGSRLTVL.

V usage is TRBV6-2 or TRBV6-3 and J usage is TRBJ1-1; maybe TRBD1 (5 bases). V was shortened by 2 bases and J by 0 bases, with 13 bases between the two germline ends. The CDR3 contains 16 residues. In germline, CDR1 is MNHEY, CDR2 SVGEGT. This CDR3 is CASSYNAAGVNTEAFF. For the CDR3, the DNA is TGTGCCAGCAGTTACAACGCGGCGGGGGTGAACACTGAAGCTTTCTTT.

The CDR3 nucleotides are TGTGCCAGCAGTTTATTAGGGGCTGGGGCCAACGTCCTGACTTTC. Translating it yields CASSLLGAGANVLTF. This sequence joins TRBV27 and TRBJ2-6; D is possibly TRBD1 (5 bases). The germline V and J ends were trimmed by 1 base and 2 bases, with 6 bases remaining between them. Germline V lookup: CDR1 MNHEY, CDR2 SMNVEV (reference sequence). The CDR3 covers 15 residues.

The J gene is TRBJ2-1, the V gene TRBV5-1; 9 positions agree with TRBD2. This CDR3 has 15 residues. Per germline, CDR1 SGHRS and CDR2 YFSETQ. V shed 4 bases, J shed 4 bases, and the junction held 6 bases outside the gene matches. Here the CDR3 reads CASSLRAGGYNEQFF. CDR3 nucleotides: TGCGCCAGCAGCCTGAGAGCGGGGGGTTACAATGAGCAGTTCTTC.

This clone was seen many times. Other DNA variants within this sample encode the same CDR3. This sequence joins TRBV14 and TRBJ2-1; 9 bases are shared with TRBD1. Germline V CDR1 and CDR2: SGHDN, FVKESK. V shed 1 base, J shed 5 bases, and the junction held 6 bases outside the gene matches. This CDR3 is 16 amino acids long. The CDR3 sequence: CASSQVPGQGDNEQFF. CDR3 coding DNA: TGTGCCAGCAGCCAAGTCCCGGGACAGGGAGACAATGAGCAGTTCTTC.

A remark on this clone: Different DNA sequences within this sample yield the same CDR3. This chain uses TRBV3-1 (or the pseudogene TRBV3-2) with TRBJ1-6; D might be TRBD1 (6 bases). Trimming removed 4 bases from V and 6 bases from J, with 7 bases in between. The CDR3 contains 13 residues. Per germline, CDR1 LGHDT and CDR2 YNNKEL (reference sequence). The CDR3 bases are TGTGCCAGCAGCCCGGACAGTAATTCACCCCTCCACTTT. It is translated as CASSPDSNSPLHF.